This passage covers 29 T cell receptor beta chains from one sample sequenced in a study of T cells after yellow fever vaccination. Using its own MiXCR run on the 5' RACE reads, TCRdb lists one record per CDR3 protein. The repertoire holds about 340,000 distinct CDR3 sequences, with 8.5% to 9% as singletons. Sequencing used PBMCs, obtained on the day of the first yellow fever vaccination. Receptor source: a man between 18 and 29 years old who received the YFV17D yellow fever vaccine.

This clonotype was detected only a few times. The J gene is TRBJ2-3, the V gene TRBV30; possible D gene TRBD2, 6 bases. Germline CDR1 GTSNPN, CDR2 SVGIG (reference sequence). The V gene lost 0 bases and the J gene lost 2 bases, with 9 bases spanning the gap. The CDR3 has 14 amino acids. This CDR3 is CAWSVLAHTDTQYF. DNA of the CDR3: TGTGCCTGGAGTGTACTAGCCCACACAGATACGCAGTATTTT.

The CDR3 is CASSVMGHDQETQYF. CDR3 in DNA: TGTGCCAGCAGCGTAATGGGACACGACCAAGAGACCCAGTACTTC. The V gene is TRBV9, the J gene TRBJ2-5; possibly TRBD1 for D (6 bases). The CDR3 has 15 residues. Germline V gene data show CDR1 as SGDLS and CDR2 as YYNGEE. V lost 1 base and J lost 0, with 10 bases in between. Based on the CDR3 plus reference TRBV9 and TRBJ2-5, the full variable domain is DSGVTQTPKHLITATGQRVTLRCSPRSGDLSVYWYQQSLDQGLQFLIQYYNGEERAKGNILERFSAQQFPDLHSELNLSSLELGDSALYFCASSVMGHDQETQYFGPGTRLLVL.

This clonotype was picked up a small number of times. The chain employs TRBV18 and TRBJ1-1, with TRBD1 as a possible D gene (5 bases). The CDR3 extends over 16 amino acids. The germline V gene has CDR1 KGHSH and CDR2 LQKENI. Trimming took off 0 bases at V and 6 bases at J, with 17 bases between the two ends. The CDR3 DNA follows: TGTGCCAGCTCACCACCGTGGGCCAGGGTGGCGGCTGAAGCTTTCTTT. Protein sequence: CASSPPWARVAAEAFF. The full variable domain, rest sourced from reference TRBV18 and TRBJ1-1, is NAGVMQNPRHLVRRRGQEARLRCSPMKGHSHVYWYRQLPEEGLKFMVYLQKENIIDESGMPKERFSAEFPKEGPSILRIQQVVRGDSAAYFCASSPPWARVAAEAFFGQGTRLTVV.

The V gene is TRBV11-1, the J gene TRBJ2-3; 11 nucleotides align to TRBD2. The germline V gene encodes CDR1 SGHAT and CDR2 FQDESV (reference sequence). The CDR3 contains 18 residues. The V and J ends lost 5 bases and 1 base, in that order; junction bases with no gene match: 11. The CDR3 DNA sequence: TGTGCCAGCAGCCTATCAGCGGCTAGCGGGGGGCGCACAGATACGCAGTATTTT. It encodes CASSLSAASGGRTDTQYF.

The table lists this clonotype with many counts. V is TRBV12-3 or TRBV12-4 and J is TRBJ2-5; no definite D call. This CDR3 spans 13 amino acids. V lost 2 bases to trimming and J lost 2 bases, with 6 bases between them. CDR3 sequence: CASSLTVQETQYF. The CDR3 DNA reads TGTGCCAGCAGTTTAACGGTACAAGAGACCCAGTACTTC.

In its sample, this clonotype ranks as large. The CDR3 coding sequence is TGTGCCAGCAGTACGGACGTACAGGGCGAGCAGTACGTC. This encodes CASSTDVQGEQYV. The rearrangement joins TRBV14 to TRBJ2-7; tentatively, D is TRBD1 (6 bases). This CDR3 spans 13 amino acids. Germline V CDR1 and CDR2: SGHDN, FVKESK. V was trimmed by 6 bases and J by 6 bases, leaving 15 bases between them.

The chain couples TRBV20-1 to TRBJ2-3; D may correspond to TRBD1 or TRBD2 (6 bases each). The CDR3 is 15 amino acids. Germline lookup yields CDR1 DFQATT and CDR2 SNEGSKA (reference sequence). Trimming took 0 bases from V and 4 from J, leaving 14 bases between them. CDR3 loop: CSAREAPGGPDTQYF. The CDR3 bases are TGCAGTGCTAGAGAGGCCCCCGGGGGCCCAGATACGCAGTATTTT.

The V and J genes are TRBV7-9 and TRBJ1-2; D call uncertain. The V and J ends lost 7 bases and 5 bases respectively, with 11 bases between them. The CDR3 is 12 residues long. Germline V gene data show CDR1 as SEHNR and CDR2 as FQNEAQ (reference sequence). DNA for the CDR3: TGTGCCAGCAACATAGGGTTTTATGGCTACACCTTC. It codes for CASNIGFYGYTF. Variable domain in full (rest from reference TRBV7-9 and TRBJ1-2): DTGVSQNPRHKITKRGQNVTFRCDPISEHNRLYWYRQTLGQGPEFLTYFQNEAQLEKSRLLSDRFSAERPKGSFSTLEIQRTEQGDSAMYLCASNIGFYGYTFGSGTRLTVV.

This clonotype was observed at least ten times. The V call is TRBV12-3 or TRBV12-4, the J call TRBJ1-5; no reliable D call. The ends were cut back, 3 bases at V and 2 bases at J, with 11 bases in the middle. The CDR3 is 15 amino acids. The CDR3 DNA is TGTGCCAGCAGTTTGGCGGGGTCGGGCAATCAGCCCCAGCATTTT. Protein: CASSLAGSGNQPQHF.

In its sample, this clonotype was seen a few times. This chain joins TRBV5-5 and TRBJ2-2, with D unclear. The germline V gene has CDR1 SGHKS and CDR2 YYEKEE (reference sequence). The CDR3 runs to 14 residues. V gave up 0 bases and J gave up 4 bases, with 7 bases separating them. The DNA of the CDR3 is TGTGCCAGCAGCTTGGACGAAACCACCGGGGAGCTGTTTTTT. The encoded protein is CASSLDETTGELFF.

This clonotype turned up a few times. The chain recombines TRBV7-8 with TRBJ1-1; D call uncertain. Trimming took off 5 bases at V and 4 bases at J, with 17 bases between the two ends. The CDR3 loop spans 15 amino acids. Germline lookup yields CDR1 SGHVS and CDR2 FQNEAQ. The CDR3 here is CASSLLVSWGTEAFF. CDR3 bases: TGTGCCAGCAGCCTACTGGTCTCGTGGGGCACTGAAGCTTTCTTT.

This clonotype was counted a few times. The J gene is TRBJ2-5, the V gene TRBV10-3; possible D gene TRBD1, 5 bases. The CDR3 consists of 14 residues. V lost 2 bases and J lost 1, with 8 bases in between. In germline, CDR1 is ENHRY, CDR2 SYGVKD. For the CDR3, the DNA is TGTGCCATCAGTGAGAGACAGATCCAAGAGACCCAGTACTTC. This encodes CAISERQIQETQYF.

This clonotype was seen a few times. CDR3 sequence reads: CASSRGQGVKWQYF. The CDR3 DNA is TGTGCCAGCAGCCGGGGACAGGGGGTGAAGTGGCAGTACTTC. This chain uses TRBV12-3 or TRBV12-4 with TRBJ2-7, with TRBD1 matching over 11 bases. With V trimmed by 6 bases and J by 9 bases, 10 bases remained unmatched. The CDR3 extends over 14 amino acids.

This clonotype was observed at least ten times. The chain joins TRBV27 to TRBJ1-2; 7 bases line up with TRBD1. The CDR3 extends over 14 amino acids. Trimming cost V 4 bases and J 1 base; bases outside gene matches: 3. The germline gives CDR1 MNHEY, CDR2 SMNVEV (reference sequence). Here the CDR3 reads CASSSTGLNYGYTF. The CDR3 nucleotides read TGTGCCAGCAGTTCGACAGGGCTTAACTATGGCTACACCTTC.

This clonotype has just a few counts. The V gene is TRBV12-3 or TRBV12-4, the J gene TRBJ2-3; TRBD1 agrees at 8 bases. This CDR3 has 16 amino acids. The trim removed 5 bases at V and 6 bases at J, leaving 13 bases unmatched. CDR3 loop: CASSRRDRLTPDTQYF. As DNA, the CDR3 is TGTGCCAGCAGTCGCCGGGACAGGCTAACCCCTGATACGCAGTATTTT.

The chain joins TRBV11-2 to TRBJ1-3; D call uncertain. The CDR3 has 15 residues. V lost 2 bases and J 2 bases, leaving 10 bases between the germline ends. The germline V gene encodes CDR1 SGHAT and CDR2 FQNNGV. CDR3 sequence: CASSLRRAAGNTIYF. As DNA, the CDR3 is TGTGCCAGCAGCTTAAGAAGGGCCGCTGGAAACACCATATATTTT.

This clonotype was seen a few times. The rearrangement links TRBV7-8 to TRBJ2-5, with TRBD1 matching 8 bases. Looked up from germline, CDR1 is SGHVS and CDR2 is FQNEAQ. The CDR3 extends over 14 amino acids. The V segment lost 8 bases and the J segment 4 bases; nucleotides outside the gene matches: 9. CDR3 region: CASDRGGWTETQYF. The CDR3 bases are TGTGCCAGCGACAGGGGCGGGTGGACAGAGACCCAGTACTTC. Filled out from reference TRBV7-8 and TRBJ2-5, the complete variable domain reads GAGVSQSPRYKVAKRGQDVALRCDPISGHVSLFWYQQALGQGPEFLTYFQNEAQLDKSGLPSDRFFAERPEGSVSTLKIQRTQQEDSAVYLCASDRGGWTETQYFGPGTRLLVL.

This clonotype was seen repeatedly, ten times or more. The rearrangement uses TRBV29-1 and TRBJ2-3, with a possible D match to TRBD1 (5 bases). Germline loops: CDR1 SQVTM, CDR2 ANQGSEA. The CDR3 runs 14 residues. V was shortened by 5 bases and J by 0 bases, with 12 bases between the two germline ends. CDR3 loop: CSVSPGQSTDTQYF. The DNA of the CDR3 is TGCAGCGTTTCCCCAGGACAAAGCACAGATACGCAGTATTTT.

The table lists this clonotype with many counts. The chain is built from TRBV7-9 and TRBJ2-7; D possibly corresponds to TRBD2 (7 bases). V was cut by 7 bases and J by 7 bases, with 14 bases left in between. Germline CDR1 reads SEHNR; CDR2 reads FQNEAQ (reference sequence). The CDR3 covers 12 residues. CDR3 sequence (DNA): TGTGCCAGCAACGTGGGAGGGGGTGAGCAGTACGTC. As protein: CASNVGGGEQYV.

This clonotype was seen many times. The rearrangement joins TRBV5-1 to TRBJ1-2; 8 bases match TRBD1. The junction had 2 bases not matched to a gene; V was cut back by 4 bases and J by 6 bases. The CDR3 extends over 12 amino acids. Per germline, CDR1 SGHRS and CDR2 YFSETQ. The CDR3 region is CASSLQGDGYTF. The CDR3, as DNA: TGCGCCAGCAGCCTACAGGGGGATGGCTACACCTTC.

This clonotype came up a few times. This chain connects TRBV7-2 to TRBJ2-3; 12 nucleotides match TRBD2. Germline CDR1 is SGHTA and CDR2 is FQGNSA. V shed 3 bases, J shed 5 bases, and the junction held 6 bases outside the gene matches. The length of the CDR3 is 16 residues. The CDR3 sequence is CASSFSSGGAGDTQYF. The DNA for the CDR3 is TGTGCCAGCAGCTTTTCTAGCGGGGGGGCGGGAGATACGCAGTATTTT. Based on the CDR3 plus reference TRBV7-2 and TRBJ2-3, the full variable domain is GAGVSQSPSNKVTEKGKDVELRCDPISGHTALYWYRQSLGQGLEFLIYFQGNSAPDKSGLPSDRFSAERTGGSVSTLTIQRTQQEDSAVYLCASSFSSGGAGDTQYFGPGTRLTVL.

This clonotype appeared a few times. V usage is TRBV5-1 and J usage is TRBJ2-5; D gene unclear. CDR1 and CDR2 from the germline V gene are SGHRS and YFSETQ. The length of the CDR3 is 15 residues. The V end lost 2 bases, the J end lost 2 bases, and 13 bases lay between the germline ends. The CDR3 nucleotides read TGCGCCAGCAGCTTTCTATTTGGCATACAAGAGACCCAGTACTTC. Translating it yields CASSFLFGIQETQYF.

This clonotype has at least ten counts. This chain uses TRBV5-1 with TRBJ2-7; 8 bases align to TRBD1. CDR3 length: 15 residues. Germline CDR1 and CDR2: SGHRS and YFSETQ. Losses at the gene ends were 0 bases for V and 9 bases for J; bases not matched to a gene: 11. The CDR3 sequence: CASSLDSQGGVVQYF. CDR3 nucleotides: TGCGCCAGCAGCTTGGATTCACAGGGGGGTGTAGTGCAGTACTTC.

This clonotype was counted between two and nine times. This chain uses TRBV9 with TRBJ2-5; 7 bases are a match to TRBD1. The CDR3 is made up of 15 amino acids. Germline V gene lookup returns CDR1 SGDLS and CDR2 YYNGEE. The junction had 4 bases not matched to a gene; V was cut back by 0 bases and J by 2 bases. CDR3 DNA: TGTGCCAGCAGCGTAGCTACAGGGGCGCAAGAGACCCAGTACTTC. Translation gives CASSVATGAQETQYF.

Note on this clonotype: The junction shows a germline mismatch at one end, possibly a read error. The V gene is TRBV20-1, the J gene TRBJ2-1; 14 bases are shared with TRBD2. The CDR3 has 15 residues. Germline-derived CDR1 and CDR2 are DFQATT and SNEGSKA (reference sequence). The CDR3 nucleotides are TGCTGTGCTAGCCCGACTAGCGGGGGGGCCGATGAGCAGTTCTTC. Translated, it gives CCASPTSGGADEQFF.

This chain links TRBV4-3 with TRBJ1-1; a possible D gene is TRBD1 (6 bases). The CDR3 is 15 amino acids. Germline V gene sequence: CDR1 LGHNA, CDR2 YSLEER. Between the trimmed V and J ends, which lost 4 bases and 2 bases, there was a span of 14 bases. In DNA, the CDR3 is TGCGCCAGCAGCCCCCAAACAGGGCGTAACACTGAAGCTTTCTTT. Translating it yields CASSPQTGRNTEAFF.

This clonotype was detected many times. This rearrangement joins TRBV10-3 to TRBJ2-3; TRBD1 is a possible D gene (7 bases). Germline CDR1 and CDR2: ENHRY and SYGVKD. This CDR3 spans 13 amino acids. Trimming removed 10 bases at V and 1 base at J, with 12 bases between. The CDR3 DNA follows: TGTGCCACCCAGGGGGGTGGCACAGATACGCAGTATTTT. It codes for CATQGGGTDTQYF.

The table lists this clonotype with a few counts. The chain links TRBV5-1 to TRBJ2-5; D may be TRBD1 (6 bases). The CDR3 contains 17 residues. Trimming removed 7 bases from V and 2 bases from J, with 24 bases in between. The germline V gene encodes CDR1 SGHRS and CDR2 YFSETQ. The CDR3 sequence is CASRPGTTMGPQETQYF. CDR3 nucleotides: TGCGCCAGCCGCCCGGGGACAACCATGGGGCCACAAGAGACCCAGTACTTC.

A note on this clonotype: It may be a read error: a sequence one base away is much more abundant. This rearrangement joins TRBV12-3 or TRBV12-4 to TRBJ1-2; no firm D call. V was shortened by 6 bases and J by 4 bases, with 9 bases between the two germline ends. The CDR3 loop spans 12 amino acids. Here the CDR3 DNA reads TGTGCCAGCAGCTCCGGAACCTATGGCTACACCTTC. It specifies CASSSGTYGYTF.